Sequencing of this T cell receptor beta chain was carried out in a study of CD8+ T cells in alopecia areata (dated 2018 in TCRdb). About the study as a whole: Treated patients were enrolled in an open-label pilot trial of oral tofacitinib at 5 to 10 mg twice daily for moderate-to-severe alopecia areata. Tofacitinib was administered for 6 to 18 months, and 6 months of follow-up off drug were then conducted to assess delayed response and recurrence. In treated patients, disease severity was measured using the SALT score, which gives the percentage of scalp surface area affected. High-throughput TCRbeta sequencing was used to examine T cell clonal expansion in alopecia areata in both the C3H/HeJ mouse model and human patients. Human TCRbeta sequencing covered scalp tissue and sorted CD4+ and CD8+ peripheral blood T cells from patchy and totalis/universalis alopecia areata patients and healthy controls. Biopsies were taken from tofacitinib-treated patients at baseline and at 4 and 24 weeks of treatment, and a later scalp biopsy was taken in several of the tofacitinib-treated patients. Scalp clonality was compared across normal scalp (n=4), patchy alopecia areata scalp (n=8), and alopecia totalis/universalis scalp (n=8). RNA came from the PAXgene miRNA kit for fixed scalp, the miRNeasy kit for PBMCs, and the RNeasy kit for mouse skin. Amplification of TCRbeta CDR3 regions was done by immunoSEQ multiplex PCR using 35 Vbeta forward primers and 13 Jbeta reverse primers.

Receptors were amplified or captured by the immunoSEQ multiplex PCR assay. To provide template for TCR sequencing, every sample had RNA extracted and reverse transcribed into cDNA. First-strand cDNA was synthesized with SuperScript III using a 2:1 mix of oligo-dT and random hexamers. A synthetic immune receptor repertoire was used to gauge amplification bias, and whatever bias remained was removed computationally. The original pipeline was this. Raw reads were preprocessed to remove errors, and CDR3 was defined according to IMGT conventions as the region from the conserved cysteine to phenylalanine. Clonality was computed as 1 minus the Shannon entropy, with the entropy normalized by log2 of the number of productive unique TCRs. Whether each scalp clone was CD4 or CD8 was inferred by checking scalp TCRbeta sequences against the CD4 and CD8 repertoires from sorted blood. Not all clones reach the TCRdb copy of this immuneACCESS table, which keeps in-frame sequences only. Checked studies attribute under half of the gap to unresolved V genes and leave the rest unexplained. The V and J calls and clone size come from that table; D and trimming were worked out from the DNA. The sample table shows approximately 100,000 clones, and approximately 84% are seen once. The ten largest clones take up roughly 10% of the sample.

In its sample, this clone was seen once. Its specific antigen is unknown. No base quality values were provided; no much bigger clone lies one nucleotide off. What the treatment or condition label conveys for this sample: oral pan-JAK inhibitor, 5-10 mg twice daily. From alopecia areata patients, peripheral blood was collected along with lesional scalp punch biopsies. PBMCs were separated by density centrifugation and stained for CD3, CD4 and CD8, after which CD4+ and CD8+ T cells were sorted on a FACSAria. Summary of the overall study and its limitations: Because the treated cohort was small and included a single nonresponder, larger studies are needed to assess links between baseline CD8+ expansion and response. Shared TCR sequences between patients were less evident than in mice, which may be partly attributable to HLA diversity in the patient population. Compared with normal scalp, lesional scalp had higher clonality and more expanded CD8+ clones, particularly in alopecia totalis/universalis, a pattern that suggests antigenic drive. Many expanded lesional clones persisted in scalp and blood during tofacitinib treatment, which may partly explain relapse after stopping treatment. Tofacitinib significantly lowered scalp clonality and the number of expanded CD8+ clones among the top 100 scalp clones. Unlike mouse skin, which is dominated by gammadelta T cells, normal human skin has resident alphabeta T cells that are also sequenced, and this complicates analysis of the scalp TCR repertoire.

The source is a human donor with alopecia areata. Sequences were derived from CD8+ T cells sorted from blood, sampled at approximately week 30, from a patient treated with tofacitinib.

The CDR3 region reads CASSLGAGGYEQYF. The base sequence is TGCGCCAGCAGCCTGGGAGCGGGAGGTTACGAGCAGTACTTC. The rearranged chain carries TRBV4-1 and TRBJ2-7; 9 central bases correspond to TRBD2. Compared with germline, V lacks 4 bases and J lacks 4 bases; bases without a gene match: 5. From its cysteine to its phenylalanine, the CDR3 spans 14 amino acids. The entry retains the CDR3 DNA only, 42 bases that are in frame from base 1. Taken from the germline V gene, the CDR1 and CDR2 loops are MGHRA and YSYEKL.